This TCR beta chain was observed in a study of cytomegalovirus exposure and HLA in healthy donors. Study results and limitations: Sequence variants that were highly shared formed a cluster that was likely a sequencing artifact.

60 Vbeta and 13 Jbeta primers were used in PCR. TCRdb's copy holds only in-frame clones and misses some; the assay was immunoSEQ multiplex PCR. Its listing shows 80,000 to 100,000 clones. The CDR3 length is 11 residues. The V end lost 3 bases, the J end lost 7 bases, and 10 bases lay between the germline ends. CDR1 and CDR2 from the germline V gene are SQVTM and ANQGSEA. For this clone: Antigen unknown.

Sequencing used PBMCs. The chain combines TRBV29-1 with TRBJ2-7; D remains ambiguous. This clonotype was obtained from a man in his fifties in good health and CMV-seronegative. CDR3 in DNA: TGCAGCGTTGAGCGGTACGGGGAGCAGTACTTC. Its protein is CSVERYGEQYF.